The 17 T cell receptor beta chains reported below all come from one sample, sequenced in a study of cytomegalovirus exposure and HLA in healthy donors. 60 Vbeta and 13 Jbeta primers were used in PCR. The protocol was immunoSEQ multiplex PCR, while the TCRdb copy is restricted to in-frame clones and leaves out a portion. This sample's clone table lists 40,000 to 50,000 clones. Sequenced material: PBMCs. These receptors came from a man aged 25-45 years in good health and CMV-seronegative.

J is TRBJ2-1 and V is TRBV7-9; a possible D gene is TRBD1 (6 bases). Germline V lookup: CDR1 SEHNR, CDR2 FQNEAQ (reference sequence). This CDR3 region has 15 residues. The ends were cut back, 5 bases at V and 5 bases at J, with 16 bases in the middle. The CDR3 region has the DNA TGTGCCAGCAGCGCTCTAGGGGGATCCGACAATGAGCAGTTCTTC. Encoded protein: CASSALGGSDNEQFF.

The chain links TRBV4-3 to TRBJ2-2, with 10 positions matching TRBD2. The germline V gene encodes CDR1 LGHNA and CDR2 YSLEER. This CDR3 has 16 amino acids. Losses at the gene ends were 0 bases for V and 4 bases for J; bases not matched to a gene: 2. The CDR3 DNA sequence: TGCGCCAGCAGCCAAGAGACTAGCGGGTTCACCGGGGAGCTGTTTTTT. Its translation: CASSQETSGFTGELFF.

This chain connects TRBV18 to TRBJ1-5; 9 positions match TRBD1. Germline V gene sequence: CDR1 KGHSH, CDR2 LQKENI. The V gene end was trimmed by 6 bases and the J gene end by 7 bases; junction bases not matched to a gene: 4. The CDR3 is 13 residues long. For the CDR3, the DNA is TGTGCCAGCTCTCTCGACAGGGGGCAGCCCCAGCATTTT. The encoded protein is CASSLDRGQPQHF.

A note on this clone: An end of the junction does not agree with germline; a read error may underlie this. The chain employs TRBV30 and TRBJ1-6; D perhaps matches TRBD1 (5 bases). Germline assignment: CDR1 GTSNPN and CDR2 SVGIG (reference sequence). This CDR3 is 11 amino acids long. CDR3 region: CAWGQLSHLHF. The CDR3 coding sequence is TGTGCCTGGGGACAACTTTCACACCTCCACTTT. The whole variable domain, remainder taken from reference TRBV30 and TRBJ1-6, is SQTIHQWPATLVQPVGSPLSLECTVEGTSNPNLYWYRQAAGRGLQLLFYSVGIGQISSEVPQNLSASRPQDRQFILSSKKLLLSDSGFYLCAWGQLSHLHFGNGTRLTVT.

This rearrangement joins TRBV1 to TRBJ2-7; the D segment call TRBD2 is taken from the table without a DNA check. TRBV1 is a pseudogene locus. The CDR3 loop spans 17 amino acids. The CDR3 region is CTSSPKGPRGRIYEQYF. In DNA, the CDR3 is TGCACCAGCAGCCCCAAGGGTCCTAGAGGGAGAATCTACGAGCAGTACTTC.

The V call is TRBV5-1, the J call TRBJ2-7; 7 nucleotides line up with TRBD2. In germline, CDR1 is SGHRS, CDR2 YFSETQ. This CDR3 spans 14 amino acids. The ends lost 4 bases at V and 9 bases at J; junction bases unmatched: 13. CDR3 region: CASSQGTGGMGQYF. The CDR3, as DNA: TGCGCCAGCAGCCAAGGGACGGGAGGAATGGGGCAGTACTTC. Full variable domain (remainder filled in from reference TRBV5-1 and TRBJ2-7): KAGVTQTPRYLIKTRGQQVTLSCSPISGHRSVSWYQQTPGQGLQFLFEYFSETQRNKGNFPGRFSGRQFSNSRSEMNVSTLELGDSALYLCASSQGTGGMGQYFGPGTRLTVT.

The V call is TRBV4-3, the J call TRBJ2-7, with unresolved D. From germline, CDR1 is LGHNA and CDR2 YSLEER. V was clipped by 3 bases and J by 3 bases, with 12 bases between them. The CDR3 loop spans 14 amino acids. The CDR3 is CASSQEKGVYEQYF. As DNA, the CDR3 is TGCGCCAGCAGCCAGGAGAAAGGAGTCTACGAGCAGTACTTC.

The rearrangement links TRBV13 to TRBJ1-1; D is perhaps TRBD1 (6 bases). The germline V gene encodes CDR1 PRHDT and CDR2 FYEKMQ (reference sequence). The CDR3 has 14 residues. Trimming pared 5 bases from V and 1 base from J, leaving 11 bases between. Here the CDR3 DNA reads TGTGCCAGCAGCATGGGACATTCGAACACTGAAGCTTTCTTT. Its protein is CASSMGHSNTEAFF.

The rearrangement joins TRBV4-2 to TRBJ2-7; TRBD2 matches at 10 bases. Per germline, CDR1 LGHNA and CDR2 YNFKEQ. Trimming at V came to 1 base and at J to 6 bases, leaving 12 bases not matched to a gene. This CDR3 is 17 amino acids long. CDR3 DNA sequence: TGTGCCAGCAGCCAAGGGTTCAGGTCTAGCGGGAGTGCCGAGCAGTACTTC. This sequence encodes CASSQGFRSSGSAEQYF.

This rearrangement joins TRBV6-4 to TRBJ2-7, with 10 bases identical to TRBD2. Trimming cost V 2 bases and J 0 bases; bases outside gene matches: 4. This CDR3 has 16 residues. Germline-derived CDR1 and CDR2 are MRHNA and SNTAGT. DNA for the CDR3: TGTGCCAGCAGTGACATAACTAGCGGGACCTCCTACGAGCAGTACTTC. Encoded protein: CASSDITSGTSYEQYF.

The rearrangement uses TRBV5-1 and TRBJ1-1, with no clear D. This CDR3 has 13 amino acids. V gave up 5 bases and J gave up 1 base, with 9 bases separating them. Germline values: CDR1 SGHRS, CDR2 YFSETQ. CDR3 loop: CASSGQTNTEAFF. The CDR3 region has the DNA TGCGCCAGCAGTGGGCAAACGAACACTGAAGCTTTCTTT.

The chain combines TRBV7-8 with TRBJ2-3, with 7 bases fitting TRBD2. The CDR3 covers 14 residues. The V segment lost 7 bases and the J segment 5 bases; nucleotides outside the gene matches: 9. Germline V gives CDR1 SGHVS, CDR2 FQNEAQ. The CDR3 nucleotides are TGTGCCAGCACCCCTCTAGCGGAGGGAGATACGCAGTATTTT. Translation gives CASTPLAEGDTQYF.

The rearrangement joins TRBV6-6 to TRBJ2-2, with a possible D match to TRBD2 (5 bases). The V gene's germline CDR1 is MNHNY and CDR2 SVGAGI (reference sequence). The CDR3 length is 12 residues. The ends were cut back, 6 bases at V and 6 bases at J, with 8 bases in the middle. The CDR3 DNA follows: TGTGCCAGCAGCAGGACTCCCGGGGAGCTGTTTTTT. This sequence encodes CASSRTPGELFF.

The CDR3 protein is CASSLGATVKAFF. CDR3 sequence (DNA): TGTGCCAGCAGCTTAGGGGCCACGGTGAAAGCTTTCTTT. The chain couples TRBV7-9 to TRBJ1-1, with D unclear. CDR1 and CDR2 (germline): SEHNR, FQNEAQ (reference sequence). Trimming left V 1 base short and J 9 bases short, with 12 bases between. CDR3 length: 13 residues.

The V gene is TRBV19, the J gene TRBJ2-7; tentative D call: TRBD2 (5 bases). The germline V gene encodes CDR1 LNHDA and CDR2 SQIVND (reference sequence). V was pared by 7 bases and J by 5 bases, with 15 bases between. This CDR3 comprises 13 residues. CDR3 sequence reads: CASTEGRVHEQYF. The DNA of the CDR3 is TGTGCCAGTACCGAGGGAAGGGTCCACGAGCAGTACTTC.

The CDR3 is CASSLDGRKNIQYF. As DNA, the CDR3 is TGTGCCAGCAGCTTAGATGGCAGAAAAAACATTCAGTACTTC. The chain employs TRBV7-9 and TRBJ2-4; D not resolved. Trimming stripped 1 base from V and 4 bases from J, with 8 bases between. The germline gives CDR1 SEHNR, CDR2 FQNEAQ (reference sequence). CDR3 size: 14 residues.

The chain combines TRBV30 with TRBJ1-5; D not certain. V lost 0 bases to trimming and J lost 6 bases, with 15 bases between them. The CDR3 extends over 15 amino acids. CDR1 is GTSNPN, CDR2 SVGIG, per germline (reference sequence). The CDR3 sequence: CAWSVPMRGSQPQHF. DNA of the CDR3: TGTGCCTGGAGTGTACCGATGAGAGGGAGTCAGCCCCAGCATTTT.